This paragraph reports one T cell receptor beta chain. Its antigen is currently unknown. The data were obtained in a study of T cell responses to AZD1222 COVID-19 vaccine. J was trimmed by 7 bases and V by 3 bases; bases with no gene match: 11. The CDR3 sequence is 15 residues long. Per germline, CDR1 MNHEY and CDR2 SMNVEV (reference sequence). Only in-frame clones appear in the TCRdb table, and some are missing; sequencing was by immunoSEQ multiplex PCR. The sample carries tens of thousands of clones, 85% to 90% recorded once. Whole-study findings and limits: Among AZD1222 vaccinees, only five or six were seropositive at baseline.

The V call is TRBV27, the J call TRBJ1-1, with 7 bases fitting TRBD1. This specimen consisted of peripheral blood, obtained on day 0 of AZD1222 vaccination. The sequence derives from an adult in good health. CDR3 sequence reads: CASSLLPDRIVEAFF. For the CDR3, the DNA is TGTGCCAGCAGTTTGCTCCCGGACAGGATTGTTGAAGCTTTCTTT.